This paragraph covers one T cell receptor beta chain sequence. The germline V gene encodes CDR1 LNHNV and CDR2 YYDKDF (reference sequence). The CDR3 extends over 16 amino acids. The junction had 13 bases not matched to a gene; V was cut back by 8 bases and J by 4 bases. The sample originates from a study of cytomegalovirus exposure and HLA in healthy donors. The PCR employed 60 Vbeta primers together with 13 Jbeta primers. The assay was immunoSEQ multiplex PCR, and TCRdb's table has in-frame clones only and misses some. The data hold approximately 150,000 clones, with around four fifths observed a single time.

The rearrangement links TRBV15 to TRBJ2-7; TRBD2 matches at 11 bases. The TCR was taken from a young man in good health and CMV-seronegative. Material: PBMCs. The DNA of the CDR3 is TGTGCCACCTCCAGCGGGAGACTAGCGGGACAATACGAGCAGTACTTC. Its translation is CATSSGRLAGQYEQYF. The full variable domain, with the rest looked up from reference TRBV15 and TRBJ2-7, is DAMVIQNPRYQVTQFGKPVTLSCSQTLNHNVMYWYQQKSSQAPKLLFHYYDKDFNNEADTPDNFQSRRPNTSFCFLDIRSPGLGDTAMYLCATSSGRLAGQYEQYFGPGTRLTVT.